The rows below give T cell receptor beta chains drawn from one sample of a study of post-analysis software for immune sequencing data. In TCRdb, the PCR reads were re-called with MiXCR into one record per CDR3 protein. The table includes 600,000 to 750,000 distinct CDR3 sequences, 55% to 60% detected once. The specimen was blood. These receptor sequences come from a girl aged 2-10 years with multiple sclerosis. Each CDR3 is given with its conserved first and last residue. D genes are given only for firm matches. Not every row has a clone size; where given, it reads once, few, many or a size class.

>TRBV5-1|TRBJ2-1|13|-|-
CASSPTVNNEQFF
TGCGCCAGCAGCCCGACCGTGAACAATGAGCAGTTCTTC
>TRBV6-2/TRBV6-3|TRBJ2-1|17|-|-
CASSYSFEGRAYNEQFF
TGTGCCAGCAGTTACTCTTTTGAGGGCAGGGCCTACAATGAGCAGTTCTTC
>TRBV29-1|TRBJ2-3|15|few|TRBD2
CSVSLAVRSADTQYF
TGCAGCGTCTCCCTAGCGGTAAGGAGCGCAGATACGCAGTATTTT
>TRBV5-4|TRBJ2-1|15|few|-
CASSSPSASYNEQFF
TGTGCCAGCAGCTCCCCTAGCGCCTCCTACAATGAGCAGTTCTTC
>TRBV20-1|TRBJ1-2|14|-|-
CSARRVGGSGGYTF
TGCAGTGCTAGACGGGTAGGGGGTAGCGGCGGCTACACCTTC
>TRBV20-1|TRBJ2-5|14|-|TRBD2
CSASTLAGGREQYF
TGCAGTGCTAGTACCCTAGCGGGAGGGCGAGAGCAGTACTTC
>TRBV6-5|TRBJ2-6|11|few|-
CASGRANVLTF
TGTGCCAGCGGGCGGGCCAACGTCCTGACTTTC
>TRBV7-9|TRBJ2-3|19|few|-
CASSAEGPDDWGGTDTQYF
TGTGCCAGCAGCGCAGAGGGACCTGACGATTGGGGGGGCACAGATACGCAGTATTTT
>TRBV7-2|TRBJ2-1|14|-|-
CASSLPLVYNEQFF
TGTGCCAGCAGTTTACCACTAGTTTACAATGAGCAGTTCTTC
>TRBV5-5|TRBJ2-1|14|-|-
CASSQGFRGNEQFF
TGTGCCAGCAGCCAAGGCTTTAGGGGCAATGAGCAGTTCTTC
>TRBV11-2|TRBJ2-7|13|few|-
CASSLAPEYEQYF
TGTGCCAGCAGCCTCGCCCCAGAATACGAGCAGTACTTC
>TRBV5-1|TRBJ2-1|14|-|-
CASSLFRAYNEQFF
TGCGCCAGCAGCTTGTTCAGGGCCTACAATGAGCAGTTCTTC
>TRBV4-3|TRBJ2-7|14|-|-
CASSQAGTSKTQYF
TGCGCCAGCAGCCAGGCCGGGACGTCAAAAACCCAGTACTTC
>TRBV25-1|TRBJ2-5|12|-|-
CASMRGQETQYF
TGTGCCAGCATGAGGGGCCAAGAGACCCAGTACTTC
>TRBV5-1|TRBJ2-2|16|-|-
CASSTSPGTPTGELFF
TGCGCCAGCAGCACGAGCCCCGGGACACCAACCGGGGAGCTGTTTTTT
>TRBV11-2|TRBJ2-5|17|-|TRBD1
CASSLDRDRGLQETQYF
TGTGCCAGCAGCTTGGACCGGGACAGGGGGCTCCAAGAGACCCAGTACTTC
>TRBV7-6|TRBJ2-3|15|many|-
CASSPPRWRADTQYF
TGTGCCAGCAGTCCTCCCCGATGGAGGGCAGATACGCAGTATTTT
>TRBV10-3|TRBJ2-1|17|-|TRBD2
CAISDGTSGGMYNEQFF
TGTGCCATCAGTGACGGGACTAGCGGGGGTATGTACAATGAGCAGTTCTTC
>TRBV7-6|TRBJ1-6|13|-|-
CASSLDFDSPLHF
TGTGCCAGCAGCTTAGATTTCGATTCACCCCTCCACTTT
>TRBV5-1|TRBJ1-4|14|many|TRBD1
CASSLGQGNEKLFF
TGCGCCAGCAGCTTGGGACAGGGGAATGAAAAACTGTTTTTT
>TRBV29-1|TRBJ2-1|18|once|TRBD2
CSVWGVPGTSGAYNEQFF
TGCAGCGTTTGGGGGGTTCCCGGGACTAGCGGAGCCTACAATGAGCAGTTCTTC
>TRBV24-1|TRBJ1-1|15|few|-
CATSDPGSLNTEAFF
TGTGCCACCAGTGATCCCGGGTCGTTGAACACTGAAGCTTTCTTT
>TRBV5-6|TRBJ2-5|13|-|-
CASSFPSAGTQYF
TGTGCCAGCAGCTTTCCCTCTGCGGGGACCCAGTACTTC
>TRBV20-1|TRBJ2-1|18|-|TRBD2
CSAKRASGGASLNNEQFF
TGCAGTGCCAAACGGGCTAGCGGGGGGGCATCATTGAACAATGAGCAGTTCTTC
>TRBV5-6|TRBJ2-1|13|once|TRBD2
CASRRLANNEQFF
TGTGCCAGCAGAAGACTAGCCAACAATGAGCAGTTCTTC
>TRBV6-1|TRBJ2-6|15|few|-
CASRKGGSGANVLTF
TGTGCCAGCAGAAAGGGCGGTTCTGGGGCCAACGTCCTGACTTTC
>TRBV29-1|TRBJ2-5|12|-|-
CSVVWGTETQYF
TGCAGCGTTGTGTGGGGGACGGAGACCCAGTACTTC
>TRBV7-9|TRBJ1-1|17|-|TRBD1
CASSLGQGAVKNTEAFF
TGTGCCAGCAGCTTGGGACAGGGGGCCGTTAAGAACACTGAAGCTTTCTTT
>TRBV7-2|TRBJ2-1|18|-|-
CASSLVRTFRSSYNEQFF
TGTGCCAGCAGCTTAGTGAGGACTTTTAGGAGCTCCTACAATGAGCAGTTCTTC
>TRBV10-3|TRBJ2-1|14|-|TRBD1
CAISAGTGVNEQFF
TGTGCCATCAGTGCCGGGACAGGGGTCAATGAGCAGTTCTTC
>TRBV10-3|TRBJ2-1|15|-|-
CAISDGAGASNEQFF
TGTGCCATCAGTGATGGGGCGGGGGCCAGCAATGAGCAGTTCTTC